A selection of T cell receptor beta chains follows, all from one sample in a study of patients and donors after allogeneic stem cell transplantation. TCRdb itself ran the RT-PCR reads through MiXCR, one entry per CDR3 protein. This sample has roughly 880,000 distinct CDR3 sequences, with roughly 18% found just once. Material: blood, either unsorted or a sorted T cell fraction (not recorded which). Receptor source: a human donor who was either an allogeneic HSCT recipient or a stem cell or donor lymphocyte infusion donor (not recorded which). It is not recorded whose cells these are; they may come from a transplant donor. The CDR3 runs from the conserved cysteine through the conserved F or W. The D gene is left open where the match is weak. Clone size is given for some rows only: seen once, a few or many times, or a class if the clone is expanded.

>TRBJ2-5|TRBV30|NA|NA
TGTGCCTGGACCCGGGCCGAAGGAGAGACCCAGTACTTC
CAWTRAEGETQYF
>TRBJ2-1|TRBV19|NA|NA
TGTGCCAGTAGTTTTCGGGCCCTCAGGGATGAGCAGTTCTTC
CASSFRALRDEQFF
>TRBJ2-5|TRBV12-3/TRBV12-4|NA|NA
TGTGCCAGCACCCCAGGCGTAGAGACCCAGTACTTC
CASTPGVETQYF
>TRBJ1-1|TRBV4-1|NA|NA
TGCGCCAGCAGCCAAGATAAGGCGGGGACGGAAGCTTTCTTT
CASSQDKAGTEAFF
>TRBJ2-1|TRBV24-1|NA|few
TGTGCCACCAGTGATTTAACCGCCCTTGGAAGCAATGAGCAGTTCTTC
CATSDLTALGSNEQFF
>TRBJ2-1|TRBV6-5|NA|few
TGTGCCAGCAGTTACAAGGTGGGAGTTGGCTACAATGAGCAGTTCTTC
CASSYKVGVGYNEQFF
>TRBJ1-1|TRBV4-1|TRBD1|NA
TGCGCCAGCAGCCCCCTGGGAGGGGGCGGGGAAGCTTTCTTT
CASSPLGGGGEAFF
>TRBJ2-7|TRBV28|NA|NA
TGTGCCAGCAGTTCCCCCCAGGGGCAGGGCTCCTACGAGCAGTACTTC
CASSSPQGQGSYEQYF
>TRBJ2-1|TRBV12-5|TRBD1|NA
TGTGCTAGTGGTATACCGGGACAGGGGGCTTTCTCCTACAATGAGCAGTTCTTC
CASGIPGQGAFSYNEQFF
>TRBJ1-1|TRBV7-3|NA|NA
TGTGCCAGCAGCTTAAGTCTGACTGCGAACACTGAAGCTTTCTTT
CASSLSLTANTEAFF
>TRBJ1-5|TRBV12-3/TRBV12-4|NA|few
TGTGCCAGCAGCTTGGATATGGGGGTGCCCCAGCATTTT
CASSLDMGVPQHF
>TRBJ2-5|TRBV29-1|NA|few
TGCAGCGGGGGTACCCTACAAGAGACCCAGTACTTC
CSGGTLQETQYF
>TRBJ2-3|TRBV12-5|TRBD2|NA
TGTGCTAGTGGGCCTTCCGGGACTACCCGGTCCCCTACGCAGTATTTT
CASGPSGTTRSPTQYF
>TRBJ2-1|TRBV6-5|TRBD1|NA
TGTGCCAGCAGTTACACGACAGGGGGCAGCTACAATGAGCAGTTCTTC
CASSYTTGGSYNEQFF
>TRBJ2-7|TRBV5-1|TRBD1|few
TGCGCCAGCAGCGAAACCGAGGGGGCTGGCTACGAGCAGTACTTC
CASSETEGAGYEQYF
>TRBJ1-2|TRBV11-2|NA|few
TGTGCCAGCAGCTTCGATCCGAGTCATGGCTACACCTTC
CASSFDPSHGYTF
>TRBJ2-6|TRBV10-1|NA|few
TGCGCCAGCAGTGACGAGTTGCCACCTTCTGGGGCCAACGTCCTGACTTTC
CASSDELPPSGANVLTF
>TRBJ1-2|TRBV5-1|TRBD1|NA
TGCGCCAGCAGCTTGCAGGGGGCGAATGGCTACACCTTC
CASSLQGANGYTF
>TRBJ2-7|TRBV6-1|TRBD1|few
TGTGCCAGCACTGCTAGGACAGGGGCCTACGAGCAGTACTTC
CASTARTGAYEQYF
>TRBJ2-2|TRBV5-1|NA|few
TGCGCCAGCAGCGGCGGGACAGCGAACACCGGGGAGCTGTTTTTT
CASSGGTANTGELFF